A single T cell receptor (beta chain) is shown here with its context. As originally analysed: Reference gene primer amplification in the assay estimated nucleated cell counts. The assay was immunoSEQ multiplex PCR, and TCRdb's table has in-frame clones only and misses some. The DNA gave D and trimming, while V, J and clone size come from that table. The sample contains about 220,000 clones, over 65% of which appear only once. This record comes from a study of blood T cell repertoires in COVID-19. Turning to the study itself: Both acute and convalescent COVID-19 samples were obtained from the United States, Italy and Spain. Sample material is recorded as cDNA or gDNA derived from T cells, B-cell-depleted T cells, or PBMCs.

The study recruited people aged about 18 to 95 years across approximately 23 US areas. The specimen sequenced was PBMCs or T cells enriched from blood (not recorded which). The sequence was obtained from a woman aged 55-69 years who had recovered from COVID-19.

The CDR3 coding sequence is TGTGCCAGCAGCCAGACTGGGAACACCGGGGAGCTGTTTTTT. It specifies CASSQTGNTGELFF. V gene TRBV6-4 combines with J gene TRBJ2-2; D is uncertain. The germline V gene encodes CDR1 MRHNA and CDR2 SNTAGT. Trimming removed 6 bases from V and 1 base from J, with 9 bases in between. The CDR3 consists of 14 residues.